These 2 T cell receptor beta chains originate from one sample sequenced in a study of regulatory T cells in long-lasting Graves disease. Library construction for TCR beta used iRepertoire HTBI primers and Arm-PCR of CDR3 regions. TCRdb reanalysed the multiplex PCR reads using MiXCR and keeps one entry per CDR3 protein. This table holds hundreds of thousands of distinct CDR3 sequences, roughly 14% found once. The time point: newly diagnosed GD, antithyroid drugs for less than 3 months. RNA from PBMCs was the source of the TCR library. This sample was also put to use in a study of T cells in Graves' hyperthyroidism and ophthalmopathy.

Sequences were derived from peripheral blood mononuclear cells (PBMCs), sampled at new diagnosis, from a patient treated with antithyroid drugs. The receptors derive from a man aged 25 to 40 with Graves disease.

This clonotype has at least ten counts. The chain combines TRBV6-1 with TRBJ1-1; D is perhaps TRBD1 (5 bases). Trimming removed 3 bases at V and 6 bases at J, with 20 bases between. Germline-derived CDR1 and CDR2 are MNHNS and SASEGT. The CDR3 extends over 16 amino acids. The CDR3 coding sequence is TGTGCCAGCAGTGATTCTATTGGCAGGGTGGTCGCTGAAGCTTTCTTT. It specifies CASSDSIGRVVAEAFF.

This clonotype has only a few counts. The rearrangement links TRBV6-5 to TRBJ1-2; D may be TRBD1 (6 bases). This CDR3 region has 13 residues. V lost 2 bases and J lost 5, with 9 bases in between. Germline V CDR1 and CDR2: MNHEY, SVGAGI. CDR3 nucleotides: TGTGCCAGCAGTTACCCTCAGGGGTATGGCTACACCTTC. Translated, it gives CASSYPQGYGYTF.